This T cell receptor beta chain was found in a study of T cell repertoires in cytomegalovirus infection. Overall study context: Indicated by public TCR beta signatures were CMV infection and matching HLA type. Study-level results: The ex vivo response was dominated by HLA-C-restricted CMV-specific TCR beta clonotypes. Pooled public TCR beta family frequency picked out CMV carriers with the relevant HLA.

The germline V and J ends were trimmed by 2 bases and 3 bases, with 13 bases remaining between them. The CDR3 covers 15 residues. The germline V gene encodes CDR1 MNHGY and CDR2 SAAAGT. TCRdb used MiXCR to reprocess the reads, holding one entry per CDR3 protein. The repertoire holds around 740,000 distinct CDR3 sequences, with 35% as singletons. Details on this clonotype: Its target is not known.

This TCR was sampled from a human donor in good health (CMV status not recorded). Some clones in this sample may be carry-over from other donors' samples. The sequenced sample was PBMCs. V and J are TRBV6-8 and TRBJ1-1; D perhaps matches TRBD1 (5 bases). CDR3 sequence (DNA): TGTGCCAGCAGTTACGCCAACAGGAAGGACACTGAAGCTTTCTTT. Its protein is CASSYANRKDTEAFF.